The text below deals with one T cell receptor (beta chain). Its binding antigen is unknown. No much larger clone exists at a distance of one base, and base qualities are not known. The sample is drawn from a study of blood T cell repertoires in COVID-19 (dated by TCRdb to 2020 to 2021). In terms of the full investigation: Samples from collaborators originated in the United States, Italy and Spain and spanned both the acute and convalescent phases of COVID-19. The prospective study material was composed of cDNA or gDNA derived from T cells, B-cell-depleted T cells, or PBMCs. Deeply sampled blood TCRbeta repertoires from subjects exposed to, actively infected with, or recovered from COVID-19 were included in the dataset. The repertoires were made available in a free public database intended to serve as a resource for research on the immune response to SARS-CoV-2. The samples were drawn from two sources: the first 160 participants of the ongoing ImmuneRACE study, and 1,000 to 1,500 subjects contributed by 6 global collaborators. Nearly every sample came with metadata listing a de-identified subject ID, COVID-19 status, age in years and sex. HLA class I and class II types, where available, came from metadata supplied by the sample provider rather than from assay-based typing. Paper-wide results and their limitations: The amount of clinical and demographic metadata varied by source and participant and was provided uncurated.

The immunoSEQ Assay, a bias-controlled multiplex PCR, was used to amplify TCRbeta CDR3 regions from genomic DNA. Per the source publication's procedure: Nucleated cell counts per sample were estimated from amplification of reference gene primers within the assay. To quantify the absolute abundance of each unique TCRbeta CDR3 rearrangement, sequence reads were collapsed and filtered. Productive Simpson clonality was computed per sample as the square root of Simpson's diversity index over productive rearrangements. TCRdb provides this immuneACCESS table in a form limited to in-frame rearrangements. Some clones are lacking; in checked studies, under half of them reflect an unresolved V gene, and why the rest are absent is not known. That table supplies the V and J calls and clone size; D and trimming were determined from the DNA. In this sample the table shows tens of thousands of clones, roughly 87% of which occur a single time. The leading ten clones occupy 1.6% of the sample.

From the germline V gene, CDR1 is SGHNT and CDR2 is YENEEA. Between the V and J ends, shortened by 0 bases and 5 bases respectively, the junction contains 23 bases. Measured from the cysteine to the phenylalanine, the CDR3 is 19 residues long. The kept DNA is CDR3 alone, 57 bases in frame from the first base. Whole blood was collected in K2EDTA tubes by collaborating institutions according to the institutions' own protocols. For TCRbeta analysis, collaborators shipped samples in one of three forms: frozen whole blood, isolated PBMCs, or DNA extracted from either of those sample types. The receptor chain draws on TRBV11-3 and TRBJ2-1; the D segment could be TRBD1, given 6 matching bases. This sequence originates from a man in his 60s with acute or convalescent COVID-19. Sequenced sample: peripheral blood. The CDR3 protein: CASSLDLGVEGGVNNEQFF. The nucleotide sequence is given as TGTGCCAGCAGCTTAGATCTTGGGGTGGAAGGGGGAGTTAACAATGAGCAGTTCTTC.